This T cell receptor beta chain was profiled in a study of T cells after yellow fever vaccination. Study context: SMART-Seq v4 Ultra Low Input handled preparation of low-cell-number fractions. Findings and limits, study-wide: Subsequent to the booster, the majority of primary-vaccination clones reappeared (around 96% CD4, 88% CD8). Contaminants from the bulk population, in the form of abundant clonotypes, could be found in FACS-sorted repertoires.

In this sample, this clonotype turned up a few times. Its matching antigen is unknown. Template-switching 5'RACE yielded the TCR cDNA; a universal primer site and UMIs were added in the process. MiXCR, run by TCRdb on the 5' RACE reads, gives a single entry per CDR3 protein. Found here are 300,000 or so distinct CDR3 sequences, approximately 10% of them singletons; the top ten hold about 3.7%. The sequence was obtained from a man between 18 and 35 years old who received the YFV17D yellow fever vaccine. The specimen was CD4+ T cells sorted from PBMCs, collected 5 days after the yellow fever booster vaccination.

As DNA, the CDR3 is TGTGCCAGCAGACCGACAGGGCGCACAGATACGCAGTATTTT. As protein: CASRPTGRTDTQYF. The chain combines TRBV6-2 or TRBV6-3 with TRBJ2-3; 7 bases are shared with TRBD1. This CDR3 contains 14 residues. Germline values: CDR1 MNHEY, CDR2 SVGEGT. V shed 6 bases, J shed 1 base, and the junction held 4 bases outside the gene matches.